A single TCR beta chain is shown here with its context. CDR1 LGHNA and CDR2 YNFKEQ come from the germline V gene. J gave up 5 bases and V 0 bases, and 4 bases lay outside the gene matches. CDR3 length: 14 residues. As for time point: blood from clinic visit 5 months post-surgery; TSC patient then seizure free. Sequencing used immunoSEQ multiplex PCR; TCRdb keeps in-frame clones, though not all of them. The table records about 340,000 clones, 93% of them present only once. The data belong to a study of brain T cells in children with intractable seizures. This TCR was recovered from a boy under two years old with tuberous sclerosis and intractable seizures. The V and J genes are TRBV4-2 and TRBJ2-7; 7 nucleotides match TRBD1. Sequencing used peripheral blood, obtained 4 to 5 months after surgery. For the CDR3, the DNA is TGTGCCAGCAGCCAAGATCTTACAGGGGACGAGCAGTACTTC. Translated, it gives CASSQDLTGDEQYF.